The next 18 T cell receptor beta chains were all read from a single sample in a study of T cell responses to AZD1222 COVID-19 vaccine. TCRdb's table, derived via immunoSEQ multiplex PCR, lists solely in-frame clones and lacks some. Of some 160,000 clones listed, about 91% are singletons. This sample comprised peripheral blood, obtained on day 0 of AZD1222 vaccination. Source of these receptors: an adult in good health.

The V and J genes are TRBV12-5 and TRBJ2-3; D is ambiguous. Trimming cost V 1 base and J 3 bases, with 8 bases left between them. CDR1 and CDR2 (germline): LGHNT, FRNRAP. The CDR3 covers 14 residues. The CDR3 spells CASGLGPWTDTQYF. In DNA, the CDR3 is TGTGCTAGTGGTTTGGGACCCTGGACAGATACGCAGTATTTT. Using reference TRBV12-5 and TRBJ2-3 for the parts outside the CDR3, the full variable domain is DARVTQTPRHKVTEMGQEVTMRCQPILGHNTVFWYRQTMMQGLELLAYFRNRAPLDDSGMPKDRFSAEMPDATLATLKIQPSEPRDSAVYFCASGLGPWTDTQYFGPGTRLTVL.

The chain couples TRBV5-1 to TRBJ2-5; either TRBD1 or TRBD2 may supply D (5 bases each). V dropped 0 bases and J dropped 5 bases, with 8 bases sitting between them. CDR1 SGHRS and CDR2 YFSETQ come from the germline V gene. This CDR3 is built from 13 residues. Written as DNA, the CDR3 is TGCGCCAGCAGCTTGGCGGGGCGGGAGACCCAGTACTTC. Translated: CASSLAGRETQYF.

This chain connects TRBV29-1 to TRBJ2-3; tentative D call: TRBD2 (6 bases). The length of the CDR3 is 12 residues. The V end was cut by 3 bases, the J end by 3 bases, with 7 bases between. CDR1 and CDR2 from the germline V gene are SQVTM and ANQGSEA. CDR3 in amino acids: CSVEEGTDTQYF. The CDR3 coding sequence is TGCAGCGTTGAGGAGGGGACAGATACGCAGTATTTT.

In its sample, this clone was seen once. CDR3 nucleotide sequence: TGTGCCAGCAGTCAAAAGAACACTGAAGCTTTCTTT. This translates into CASSQKNTEAFF. The chain joins TRBV6-5 to TRBJ1-1; D gene unclear. The V and J ends lost 5 bases and 1 base respectively, with 5 bases between them. The CDR3 sequence is 12 residues long. The germline gives CDR1 MNHEY, CDR2 SVGAGI.

This clone was counted a few times. The chain combines TRBV5-1 with TRBJ2-7; D is undetermined. Germline CDR1 is SGHRS and CDR2 is YFSETQ. The CDR3 runs 14 residues. V gave up 0 bases and J gave up 4 bases, with 11 bases separating them. The CDR3 spells CASSLGVVGYEQYF. In nucleotides, the CDR3 is TGCGCCAGCAGCTTGGGAGTAGTAGGGTACGAGCAGTACTTC.

The rearrangement uses TRBV6-2 or TRBV6-3 and TRBJ1-6; D is ambiguous. CDR3 length: 16 residues. Trimming pared 0 bases from V and 10 bases from J, leaving 16 bases between. The germline CDR1 and CDR2 sequences are MNHEY and SVGEGT. The CDR3 protein is CASSYSTRALSSPLHF. CDR3 nucleotide sequence: TGTGCCAGCAGTTACTCGACGCGAGCACTGAGCTCACCCCTCCACTTT.

The gene calls are TRBV11-2 and TRBJ2-3; TRBD1 matches at 8 bases. This CDR3 contains 18 residues. Germline V gene sequence: CDR1 SGHAT, CDR2 FQNNGV. The junction had 19 bases not matched to a gene; V was cut back by 4 bases and J by 7 bases. CDR3 nucleotides: TGTGCCAGCAGCTCGGATATGGGGCCAGGGGGCCCTCGGTATACGCAGTATTTT. Encoded protein: CASSSDMGPGGPRYTQYF.

This clone was counted a single time. This chain uses TRBV5-1 with TRBJ2-3; 8 positions agree with TRBD2. Germline assignment: CDR1 SGHRS and CDR2 YFSETQ. Unmatched junction bases numbered 6, after V lost 6 bases and J lost 6 bases. The CDR3 loop spans 13 amino acids. For the CDR3, the DNA is TGCGCCAGCATCCAGACTAGCGCGGATACGCAGTATTTT. This sequence encodes CASIQTSADTQYF.

The J gene is TRBJ1-6, the V gene TRBV30; the D gene is possibly TRBD1 (6 bases). The ends were cut back, 2 bases at V and 6 bases at J, with 11 bases in the middle. Per the germline V gene, CDR1 is GTSNPN and CDR2 is SVGIG (reference sequence). The CDR3 loop spans 14 amino acids. The CDR3 here is CAWSSGQSNSPLHF. CDR3 nucleotide sequence: TGTGCCTGGAGTAGTGGACAGTCTAATTCACCCCTCCACTTT.

The chain uses TRBV5-4 and TRBJ2-1, with a weak D call TRBD2 (6 bases). Per germline, CDR1 SGHNT and CDR2 YYREEE (reference sequence). This CDR3 spans 15 amino acids. Trimming removed 7 bases at V and 3 bases at J, with 17 bases between. The CDR3 nucleotides are TGTGCCAGCGCCGGAGGGGACCTAATCTACAATGAGCAGTTCTTC. Translated, it gives CASAGGDLIYNEQFF.

The rearrangement joins TRBV11-2 to TRBJ2-1; 7 bases line up with TRBD1. From germline, CDR1 is SGHAT and CDR2 FQNNGV. The CDR3 extends over 14 amino acids. The V and J ends lost 5 bases and 2 bases, in that order; junction bases with no gene match: 3. CDR3 bases: TGTGCCAGCAGCAGTCAGGGGGCCTACAATGAGCAGTTCTTC. It specifies CASSSQGAYNEQFF.

V is TRBV6-5 and J is TRBJ2-7; D remains ambiguous. The V and J ends lost 2 bases and 3 bases respectively, with 8 bases between them. Germline loops: CDR1 MNHEY, CDR2 SVGAGI. CDR3 size: 13 residues. In nucleotides, the CDR3 is TGTGCCAGCAGTTACGATGGGAACTACGAGCAGTACTTC. This gives the protein CASSYDGNYEQYF.

The sample holds one count of this clone. CDR3: CATKRGGSNEQFF. In DNA form, the CDR3 reads TGTGCCACCAAGCGGGGGGGGAGCAATGAGCAGTTCTTC. V is TRBV24-1 and J is TRBJ2-1; 10 bases line up with TRBD2. Germline V CDR1 and CDR2: KGHDR, SFDVKD. V was clipped by 8 bases and J by 6 bases; unmatched bases: 3. The CDR3 consists of 13 residues.

The chain couples TRBV6-5 to TRBJ2-7; D remains unclear. This CDR3 contains 10 residues. The germline V gene encodes CDR1 MNHEY and CDR2 SVGAGI. Trimming took 7 bases from V and 7 from J, leaving 8 bases between them. The CDR3 is CASIEFEQYF. Written as DNA, the CDR3 is TGTGCCAGCATAGAATTTGAGCAGTACTTC.

The chain has TRBV4-1 and TRBJ1-3, with D possibly TRBD1 on 5 matching bases. Germline V gene lookup returns CDR1 MGHRA and CDR2 YSYEKL. V lost 2 bases and J 2 bases, leaving 19 bases between the germline ends. The CDR3 totals 18 residues. The CDR3 DNA reads as TGCGCCAGCAGCCAACGGCGGGTCCAGGGTTCCGCTGGAAACACCATATATTTT. It is translated as CASSQRRVQGSAGNTIYF.

The rearrangement links TRBV3-1 (or the pseudogene TRBV3-2) to TRBJ1-3; no reliable D call. This CDR3 is built from 11 residues. The germline V gene has CDR1 LGHDT and CDR2 YNNKEL (reference sequence). V lost 8 bases and J 4 bases, leaving 6 bases between the germline ends. The CDR3 is CASGTGNTIYF. DNA of the CDR3: TGTGCCAGCGGCACGGGAAACACCATATATTTT.

The chain has TRBV7-3 and TRBJ2-5; no firm D call. Trimming took off 4 bases at V and 2 bases at J, with 8 bases between the two ends. The CDR3 spans 13 residues. Germline loops: CDR1 SGHTA, CDR2 FQGTGA. Here the CDR3 DNA reads TGTGCCAGCAGCTCCACAGTACAAGAGACCCAGTACTTC. This encodes CASSSTVQETQYF.

The V gene is TRBV27, the J gene TRBJ2-7; the match to TRBD2 covers 9 bases. Germline loops: CDR1 MNHEY, CDR2 SMNVEV (reference sequence). V was clipped by 3 bases and J by 3 bases; unmatched bases: 15. This CDR3 has 18 residues. The CDR3 spells CASSLVAGGARGHYEQYF. The DNA of the CDR3 is TGTGCCAGCAGTTTGGTGGCGGGAGGGGCAAGGGGACACTACGAGCAGTACTTC.